The clone carrying this T cell receptor beta chain was counted only a few times. The sample is drawn from a study of T cells in Graves' hyperthyroidism and ophthalmopathy. Germline assignment: CDR1 DFQATT and CDR2 SNEGSKA (reference sequence). Trimming took 0 bases from V and 3 from J; bases not matched to a gene: 2. This CDR3 is 14 amino acids long. It was RNA transcripts that yielded the amplified TCR beta CDR3 regions. The study used the HTBI primer set for a first-round RT-PCR of the TCR CDR3. A single record per CDR3 protein comes from TCRdb applying MiXCR to the multiplex PCR reads. The sample yields fewer than 500,000 distinct CDR3 sequences, 14% to 15% seen once. Fresh peripheral blood, less than 11 ml of it, supplied the PBMCs.

The genes are TRBV20-1 and TRBJ1-3; TRBD1 matches at 7 bases. The specimen sequenced was blood. This TCR derives from a man aged 18 to 29 with Graves' ophthalmopathy. The CDR3: CSAREGGFGNTIYF. The CDR3 DNA reads as TGCAGTGCTAGAGAAGGGGGCTTTGGAAACACCATATATTTT.